This is a list of T cell receptor beta chains from one sample in a study of blood T cell repertoires in COVID-19. Only in-frame clones appear in the TCRdb table, and some are missing; sequencing was by immunoSEQ multiplex PCR. Seen here are nearly 55,000 clones, about three quarters observed once, and the top ten hold under 15%. Specimen: peripheral blood. The origin of the receptors is a human donor with active or convalescent COVID-19. The donor label of this sample is uncertain. CDR3s include the opening cysteine and the closing phenylalanine or tryptophan. Each record gives: D gene, clone size, J gene, V gene, CDR3 DNA, CDR3 protein. A D gene is named only where the DNA matches it firmly. For some rows the clone size is stated as once, few or many, or as a class when expanded; others skip it.

D: NA
size: NA
J: TRBJ1-3
V: TRBV3-1/TRBV3-2
DNA: TGTGCCAGCAGCTCAAGACAGATCTCTGGAAACACCATATATTTT
CDR3: CASSSRQISGNTIYF

D: NA
size: NA
J: TRBJ2-3
V: TRBV9
DNA: TGTGCCAGCAGCGTAGCTCATACACCCCCCACAGATACGCAGTATTTT
CDR3: CASSVAHTPPTDTQYF

D: NA
size: NA
J: TRBJ2-1
V: TRBV9
DNA: TGTGCCAGCAGCGTAGGTACGAGCTCCTACAATGAGCAGTTCTTC
CDR3: CASSVGTSSYNEQFF

D: NA
size: NA
J: TRBJ2-7
V: TRBV3-1/TRBV3-2
DNA: TGTGCCAGCAGCCAAGCTTTGACAGGAGGAATGGAGGAGCAGTACTTC
CDR3: CASSQALTGGMEEQYF

D: NA
size: NA
J: TRBJ2-1
V: TRBV12-3/TRBV12-4
DNA: TGTGCCAGCAATCCGGGACACTTGGAGCAGTTCTTC
CDR3: CASNPGHLEQFF

D: TRBD1
size: NA
J: TRBJ2-7
V: TRBV4-3
DNA: TGCGCCAGCAGCCAGGGGGAGGGACAGGGGATGTCCGAGCAGTACTTC
CDR3: CASSQGEGQGMSEQYF

D: NA
size: NA
J: TRBJ1-5
V: TRBV3-1/TRBV3-2
DNA: TGTGCCAGCAGCCTTGGGGTAGGGGGCAATCAGCCCCAGCATTTT
CDR3: CASSLGVGGNQPQHF

D: TRBD2
size: NA
J: TRBJ2-5
V: TRBV3-1/TRBV3-2
DNA: TGTGCCAGCAGCCGACGACTAGCGGGCCAAGAGACCCAGTACTTC
CDR3: CASSRRLAGQETQYF

D: NA
size: few
J: TRBJ2-7
V: TRBV12-2
DNA: TGTGCAAGTCGCTTAGCGCGGGGGACAGGGGCCGAGCAGTACTTC
CDR3: CASRLARGTGAEQYF

D: NA
size: NA
J: TRBJ2-7
V: TRBV27
DNA: TGTGCCAGCAGTTTAATTAGAGGCGAGCAGTACTTC
CDR3: CASSLIRGEQYF

D: NA
size: NA
J: TRBJ1-2
V: TRBV24-1
DNA: TGTGCCACCAGTAGAATAGGAGGCTATGGCTACACCTTC
CDR3: CATSRIGGYGYTF

D: NA
size: few
J: TRBJ2-7
V: TRBV10-1
DNA: TGCGCCAGCGGAGACAGGGGTTCAAGCGGGAGGAACTACGAGCAGTACTTC
CDR3: CASGDRGSSGRNYEQYF

D: NA
size: once
J: TRBJ1-4
V: TRBV24-1
DNA: TGTGCCACCAGTGATGGAGGGCCGGAAAATGAAAAACTGTTTTTT
CDR3: CATSDGGPENEKLFF

D: TRBD2
size: NA
J: TRBJ2-1
V: TRBV11-2
DNA: TGTGCCAGCAGCATGACTAGCGGGTATGGGGGGTTCTTC
CDR3: CASSMTSGYGGFF

D: NA
size: NA
J: TRBJ2-1
V: TRBV5-1
DNA: TGCGCCAGCAGCTTGGGTGGGAGTCATAGCTCCTACAATGAGCAGTTCTTC
CDR3: CASSLGGSHSSYNEQFF

D: NA
size: NA
J: TRBJ1-2
V: TRBV5-8
DNA: TGTGCCAGCAGCTTGTTCAGGGGATCCTATGGCTACACCTTC
CDR3: CASSLFRGSYGYTF

D: NA
size: NA
J: TRBJ2-5
V: TRBV7-2
DNA: TGTGCCAGCAGCTTAGAACAGGGACGGCAAGAGACCCAGTACTTC
CDR3: CASSLEQGRQETQYF

D: TRBD1
size: NA
J: TRBJ1-2
V: TRBV28
DNA: TGTGCCAGCAGGCGACAGGGGAACTATGGCTACACCTTC
CDR3: CASRRQGNYGYTF

D: TRBD1
size: NA
J: TRBJ1-5
V: TRBV7-9
DNA: TGTGCCAGCAGCCCGACAGGGGATCAGCCCCAGCATTTT
CDR3: CASSPTGDQPQHF

D: TRBD2
size: NA
J: TRBJ2-7
V: TRBV11-3
DNA: TGTGCCAGCAGCCCGGGAGGGACCACTATAACCTACGAGCAGTACTTC
CDR3: CASSPGGTTITYEQYF

D: NA
size: NA
J: TRBJ2-7
V: TRBV28
DNA: TGTGCCAGCAGCCTCGGTGACGAGCAGTACTTC
CDR3: CASSLGDEQYF

D: TRBD1
size: NA
J: TRBJ1-2
V: TRBV6-6
DNA: TGTGCCAGCAGTTCCAGGACAGGTTATTATGGCTACACCTTC
CDR3: CASSSRTGYYGYTF

D: NA
size: NA
J: TRBJ2-4
V: TRBV27
DNA: TGTGCCAGCAGTTCCCAGCGGTCACGCGTTCAGTACTTC
CDR3: CASSSQRSRVQYF

D: TRBD2
size: NA
J: TRBJ2-3
V: TRBV19
DNA: TGTGCCAGTAGTATGGACCCAGCGGGAGGAGGCACAGATACGCAGTATTTT
CDR3: CASSMDPAGGGTDTQYF

D: NA
size: NA
J: TRBJ1-1
V: TRBV7-8
DNA: TGTGCCAGCACGAAACAGGTTAACACTGAAGCTTTCTTT
CDR3: CASTKQVNTEAFF

D: NA
size: NA
J: TRBJ2-7
V: TRBV3-1/TRBV3-2
DNA: TGTGCCAGCAGCCAAGAGCACACCTCCTACGAGCAGTACTTC
CDR3: CASSQEHTSYEQYF

D: NA
size: NA
J: TRBJ1-1
V: TRBV6-2/TRBV6-3
DNA: TGTGCCAGCAGTTACATGGGAGGGGCTGAAGCTTTCTTT
CDR3: CASSYMGGAEAFF

D: NA
size: NA
J: TRBJ1-6
V: TRBV5-4
DNA: TGTGCCAGCAGCTTAGGGCCGCGCGGGTCCTATAATTCACCCCTCCACTTT
CDR3: CASSLGPRGSYNSPLHF

D: NA
size: few
J: TRBJ1-1
V: TRBV4-2
DNA: TGTGCCAGCAGCCAAGAAAGTACGGCGGGGACTGAAGCTTTCTTT
CDR3: CASSQESTAGTEAFF

D: TRBD1
size: NA
J: TRBJ1-3
V: TRBV5-1
DNA: TGCGCCAGCAGCTCCGGGACAGGGGGAAACACCATATATTTT
CDR3: CASSSGTGGNTIYF

D: NA
size: NA
J: TRBJ1-6
V: TRBV5-8
DNA: TGTGCCAGCAGCCTAATACTTAGCGCGGGAAATTCACCCCTCCACTTT
CDR3: CASSLILSAGNSPLHF

D: NA
size: NA
J: TRBJ1-1
V: TRBV7-9
DNA: TGTGCCAGCAGCGCCGGGACCCAGGGGCGGTTAGCTTTCTTT
CDR3: CASSAGTQGRLAFF

D: NA
size: NA
J: TRBJ2-3
V: TRBV5-5
DNA: TGTGCCAGCAGCTTGGGAGGGGGAGCAGATACGCAGTATTTT
CDR3: CASSLGGGADTQYF

D: NA
size: NA
J: TRBJ2-3
V: TRBV7-9
DNA: TGTGCCAGCAGCCGGGGGGCGCGGACAGCTAGCACAGATACGCAGTATTTT
CDR3: CASSRGARTASTDTQYF

D: NA
size: NA
J: TRBJ2-6
V: TRBV7-8
DNA: TGTGCCAGCAGCTTAACCCGGGGAGGTGGGGCCAACGTCCTGACTTTC
CDR3: CASSLTRGGGANVLTF

D: NA
size: NA
J: TRBJ2-7
V: TRBV5-1
DNA: TGCGCCAGCAGCATCCGGGATACCCCTTACGAGCAGTACTTC
CDR3: CASSIRDTPYEQYF

D: TRBD1
size: NA
J: TRBJ1-2
V: TRBV24-1
DNA: TGTGCCACCAGTGATTTGCAGAGGACAGGGGTCTATGGCTACACCTTC
CDR3: CATSDLQRTGVYGYTF

D: TRBD1
size: once
J: TRBJ1-1
V: TRBV2
DNA: TGTGCCAGCAGGCTAGGGACAGGGTCTCTTCCATATATGAACACTGAAGCTTTCTTT
CDR3: CASRLGTGSLPYMNTEAFF

D: NA
size: NA
J: TRBJ2-7
V: TRBV5-1
DNA: TGCGCCAGCAGCTTGGACGCGGATCAGCGCGAGCAGTACTTC
CDR3: CASSLDADQREQYF

D: TRBD1
size: NA
J: TRBJ1-1
V: TRBV6-5
DNA: TGTGCCAGCAGATTGGACAGGATGAACACTGAAGCTTTCTTT
CDR3: CASRLDRMNTEAFF

D: NA
size: NA
J: TRBJ1-4
V: TRBV27
DNA: TGTGCCAGCAGAGGGTGGGGGGTTAGTGAAAAACTGTTTTTT
CDR3: CASRGWGVSEKLFF

D: NA
size: NA
J: TRBJ1-1
V: TRBV14
DNA: TGTGCCAGCAGCCAAGTAAGGAGGTTCACTGAAGCTTTCTTT
CDR3: CASSQVRRFTEAFF

D: TRBD1
size: NA
J: TRBJ2-3
V: TRBV6-5
DNA: TGTGCCATTGAAAGCGGGACAGGGATGGATACGCAGTATTTT
CDR3: CAIESGTGMDTQYF

D: NA
size: many
J: TRBJ2-7
V: TRBV12-3/TRBV12-4
DNA: TGTGCCAGCAGTTTCGACAGATACTACGAGCAGTACTTC
CDR3: CASSFDRYYEQYF

D: NA
size: NA
J: TRBJ1-4
V: TRBV9
DNA: TGTGCCAGCAGCCGAGCGGGGCAGGGGCGCGAAAAACTGTTTTTT
CDR3: CASSRAGQGREKLFF

D: NA
size: once
J: TRBJ2-2
V: TRBV29-1
DNA: TGCAGCGTTGGTGCGTCAGGGGCCGGGGAGCTGTTTTTT
CDR3: CSVGASGAGELFF